Each of the 22 T cell receptor beta chains below was sequenced from the same sample in a study of human T cells and chemical hapten exposure. This sample's time point: patch test 1, 2 weeks after DPC sensitization. Documented treatment: therapeutic diphenylcyclopropenone sensitization with weekly scalp DPC. Each CDR3 protein gets one entry after TCRdb re-called the RACE reads with MiXCR. The top ten clones hold more than 7% of a sample with some 350,000 distinct CDR3 sequences, around 7% of them seen once. The sequencing here drew on whole blood, taken in connection with sensitization to the hapten diphenylcyclopropenone (DPC). These receptors were taken from a young woman with alopecia areata. Some clones in this sample may be carry-over from other donors' samples.

The chain uses TRBV28 and TRBJ2-7; D perhaps matches TRBD1 (6 bases). The CDR3 loop spans 12 amino acids. V lost 10 bases and J lost 4, with 14 bases in between. Germline V gene lookup returns CDR1 MDHEN and CDR2 SYDVKM. CDR3 sequence: CATTGTPYEQYF. In nucleotides, the CDR3 is TGTGCCACGACCGGGACACCTTACGAGCAGTACTTC.

The chain has TRBV5-1 and TRBJ2-7, with D possibly being TRBD1 (6 bases). This CDR3 contains 16 residues. Germline CDR1 is SGHRS and CDR2 is YFSETQ. V lost 4 bases, J lost 2 bases, and 19 bases lay in between. The CDR3 DNA reads TGCGCCAGCAGCCTCCGGACAGCAGGAAGACCCTACGAGCAGTACTTC. Amino acid sequence: CASSLRTAGRPYEQYF.

V usage is TRBV5-1 and J usage is TRBJ2-1; 9 bases are shared with TRBD2. The CDR3 extends over 14 amino acids. V shed 5 bases, J shed 8 bases, and the junction held 8 bases outside the gene matches. Germline assignment: CDR1 SGHRS and CDR2 YFSETQ. The CDR3 nucleotides read TGCGCCAGCAGAAGAAGCGGGGGGTTCGATGAGCAGTTCTTC. Its protein product is CASRRSGGFDEQFF.

This sequence joins TRBV6-5 and TRBJ1-6; no reliable D call. The ends were cut back, 0 bases at V and 3 bases at J, with 15 bases in the middle. Germline loops: CDR1 MNHEY, CDR2 SVGAGI. This CDR3 is 18 amino acids long. The CDR3 region has the DNA TGTGCCAGCAGTTACTCGACGCGGGCCAGCCACTATAATTCACCCCTCCACTTT. Translated, it gives CASSYSTRASHYNSPLHF.

The chain uses TRBV29-1 and TRBJ1-1, with D unclear. The length of the CDR3 is 12 residues. Germline V gene sequence: CDR1 SQVTM, CDR2 ANQGSEA. V shed 8 bases and J shed 5 bases, with 15 bases lying between them. The CDR3 region has the DNA TGCAGCATCAGATCCGAAGGGACTGAAGCTTTCTTT. Protein sequence: CSIRSEGTEAFF.

This clonotype has at least ten counts. V gene TRBV5-1 combines with J gene TRBJ2-2; D unclear. Germline CDR1 is SGHRS and CDR2 is YFSETQ. V was shortened by 0 bases and J by 6 bases, with 6 bases between the two germline ends. The CDR3 consists of 13 residues. The CDR3 DNA follows: TGCGCCAGCAGCTTGGGGGTCCCCGGGGAGCTGTTTTTT. Translated, it gives CASSLGVPGELFF.

This chain connects TRBV4-3 to TRBJ2-7, with TRBD1 identical over 7 bases. There are 15 residues in the CDR3. Trimming cost V 0 bases and J 2 bases; bases outside gene matches: 4. CDR1 is LGHNA and CDR2 is YSLEER in the germline V gene. The CDR3: CASSQERQGAYEQYF. The CDR3 DNA reads TGCGCCAGCAGCCAAGAGAGGCAGGGGGCCTACGAGCAGTACTTC.

V usage is TRBV20-1 and J usage is TRBJ1-3; D ambiguous. Germline V gene lookup returns CDR1 DFQATT and CDR2 SNEGSKA (reference sequence). CDR3 length equals 15 residues. The V end was cut by 4 bases, the J end by 1 base, with 14 bases between. CDR3 protein: CSAKPREVSGNTIYF. The CDR3 region has the DNA TGCAGTGCTAAGCCCCGAGAGGTTTCTGGAAACACCATATATTTT.

This clonotype was observed at least ten times. The genes are TRBV29-1 and TRBJ2-2, with D uncertain. The CDR3 is 15 amino acids. Trimming removed 5 bases at V and 0 bases at J, with 13 bases between. Per the germline V gene, CDR1 is SQVTM and CDR2 is ANQGSEA. This CDR3 is CSVKWQIPNTGELFF. The CDR3 bases are TGCAGCGTTAAATGGCAGATTCCGAACACCGGGGAGCTGTTTTTT.

This clonotype came up a few times. V and J are TRBV7-9 and TRBJ2-1; TRBD1 matches 8 bases. Per germline, CDR1 SEHNR and CDR2 FQNEAQ (reference sequence). The CDR3 length is 15 residues. The trim removed 2 bases at V and 2 bases at J, leaving 2 bases unmatched. CDR3 in DNA: TGTGCCAGCAGCTTATGGACAGGGACCTACAATGAGCAGTTCTTC. Translating it yields CASSLWTGTYNEQFF.

This clonotype was found a few times. V gene TRBV3-1 combines with J gene TRBJ1-6; D might be TRBD1 (6 bases). The V end lost 4 bases, the J end lost 3 bases, and 7 bases lay between the germline ends. The CDR3 contains 14 residues. Per germline, CDR1 LGHDT and CDR2 YNNKEL (reference sequence). The CDR3 sequence: CASSRTDYNSPLHF. The CDR3 DNA reads as TGTGCCAGCAGCCGGACAGACTATAATTCACCCCTCCACTTT. The whole variable domain, remainder taken from reference TRBV3-1 and TRBJ1-6, is DTAVSQTPKYLVTQMGNDKSIKCEQNLGHDTMYWYKQDSKKFLKIMFSYNNKELIINETVPNRFSPKSPDKAHLNLHINSLELGDSAVYFCASSRTDYNSPLHFGNGTRLTVT.

This clonotype was recorded many times. The gene calls are TRBV4-3 and TRBJ2-1; D call uncertain. Germline values: CDR1 LGHNA, CDR2 YSLEER. The length of the CDR3 is 13 residues. Deletions cut 1 base from V and 9 bases from J, with 10 bases between. The CDR3 DNA is TGCGCCAGCAGCCAAGTCCAGCTGGGTGAGCAGTTCTTC. It codes for CASSQVQLGEQFF.

This clonotype has only a few counts. The chain has TRBV3-1 and TRBJ2-7; maybe TRBD1 (5 bases). Germline CDR1 and CDR2: LGHDT and YNNKEL (reference sequence). V was clipped by 3 bases and J by 3 bases, with 12 bases between them. The CDR3 has 14 residues. The CDR3 loop reads CASSQTAANYEQYF. The CDR3 nucleotides are TGTGCCAGCAGCCAGACAGCCGCAAACTACGAGCAGTACTTC.

The chain has TRBV20-1 and TRBJ2-7, with 7 bases aligning to TRBD1. The V and J ends lost 5 bases and 0 bases, in that order; junction bases with no gene match: 7. CDR3 length: 14 amino acids. The germline V gene has CDR1 DFQATT and CDR2 SNEGSKA (reference sequence). The CDR3 spells CSADDRAPSYEQYF. The CDR3 nucleotides read TGCAGTGCTGATGACAGGGCCCCCTCCTACGAGCAGTACTTC.

As DNA, the CDR3 is TGCGCCAGCAGCCCCGGGGCTGACAGGCGCACAGATACGCAGTATTTT. Protein product: CASSPGADRRTDTQYF. The chain is built from TRBV4-1 and TRBJ2-3; D is possibly TRBD1 (6 bases). Trimming removed 4 bases from V and 1 base from J, with 15 bases in between. Germline CDR1 reads MGHRA; CDR2 reads YSYEKL. This CDR3 region has 16 residues.

Ten or more counts support this clonotype. The V and J genes are TRBV6-6 and TRBJ1-1, with D possibly matching TRBD1 (5 bases). The germline V gene encodes CDR1 MNHNY and CDR2 SVGAGI (reference sequence). Trimming cost V 2 bases and J 4 bases, with 17 bases left between them. CDR3 size: 16 residues. The CDR3 spells CASSYPTEGLATEAFF. CDR3 DNA: TGTGCCAGCAGTTACCCCACAGAGGGGTTGGCCACTGAAGCTTTCTTT.

This clonotype has more than one count but fewer than ten. Written as DNA, the CDR3 is TGTGCCAGCAGTCCTTGGGACGGCTACGAGCAGTACTTC. Encoded protein: CASSPWDGYEQYF. The rearrangement links TRBV12-3 or TRBV12-4 to TRBJ2-7; D is possibly TRBD1 or TRBD2 (5 bases each). The CDR3 runs to 13 residues. The ends were cut back, 5 bases at V and 3 bases at J, with 11 bases in the middle.

The chain employs TRBV5-6 and TRBJ2-3; 9 positions match TRBD2. Trimming at V came to 1 base and at J to 4 bases, leaving 4 bases not matched to a gene. The CDR3 contains 15 residues. The V gene's germline CDR1 is SGHDT and CDR2 YYEEEE. CDR3 sequence: CASSLYQRGADTQYF. The CDR3, as DNA: TGTGCCAGCAGCTTGTACCAGCGGGGGGCAGATACGCAGTATTTT. The variable domain in full, completed from reference TRBV5-6 and TRBJ2-3, reads DAGVTQSPTHLIKTRGQQVTLRCSPKSGHDTVSWYQQALGQGPQFIFQYYEEEERQRGNFPDRFSGHQFPNYSSELNVNALLLGDSALYLCASSLYQRGADTQYFGPGTRLTVL.

This clonotype was observed a few times. The chain combines TRBV18 with TRBJ1-3; D is ambiguous. Germline V gene sequence: CDR1 KGHSH, CDR2 LQKENI. This CDR3 has 16 amino acids. The V gene lost 3 bases and the J gene lost 7 bases, with 19 bases spanning the gap. CDR3 residues: CASSPRTPQAANTIYF. For the CDR3, the DNA is TGTGCCAGCTCACCTCGAACCCCCCAGGCAGCGAACACCATATATTTT.

This clonotype has a handful of counts. The chain has TRBV7-8 and TRBJ2-1; D is possibly TRBD1 or TRBD2 (5 bases each). The germline gives CDR1 SGHVS, CDR2 FQNEAQ. The CDR3 contains 14 residues. Between the trimmed V and J ends, which lost 1 base and 13 bases, there was a span of 17 bases. The CDR3 DNA sequence: TGTGCCAGCAGCTTAGAGGGGCCCCTCCGGACTCAGTTCTTC. Protein product: CASSLEGPLRTQFF.

This clonotype was counted many times. This rearrangement joins TRBV5-1 to TRBJ2-3, with 9 bases matching TRBD2. This CDR3 has 15 residues. Trimming removed 0 bases from V and 4 bases from J; junction bases left unmatched: 3. From germline, CDR1 is SGHRS and CDR2 YFSETQ. CDR3 sequence: CASSLGGGASDTQYF. In nucleotides, the CDR3 is TGCGCCAGCAGCTTGGGCGGGGGGGCCTCAGATACGCAGTATTTT.

In its sample, this clonotype was seen once. The V and J genes are TRBV4-3 and TRBJ1-1, with D possibly being TRBD1 (5 bases). The V and J ends lost 0 bases and 5 bases respectively, with 13 bases between them. The germline V gene encodes CDR1 LGHNA and CDR2 YSLEER. The CDR3 is 15 residues long. The CDR3 is CASSQDRGGGTEAFF. CDR3 DNA: TGCGCCAGCAGCCAAGATCGCGGGGGAGGGACTGAAGCTTTCTTT.